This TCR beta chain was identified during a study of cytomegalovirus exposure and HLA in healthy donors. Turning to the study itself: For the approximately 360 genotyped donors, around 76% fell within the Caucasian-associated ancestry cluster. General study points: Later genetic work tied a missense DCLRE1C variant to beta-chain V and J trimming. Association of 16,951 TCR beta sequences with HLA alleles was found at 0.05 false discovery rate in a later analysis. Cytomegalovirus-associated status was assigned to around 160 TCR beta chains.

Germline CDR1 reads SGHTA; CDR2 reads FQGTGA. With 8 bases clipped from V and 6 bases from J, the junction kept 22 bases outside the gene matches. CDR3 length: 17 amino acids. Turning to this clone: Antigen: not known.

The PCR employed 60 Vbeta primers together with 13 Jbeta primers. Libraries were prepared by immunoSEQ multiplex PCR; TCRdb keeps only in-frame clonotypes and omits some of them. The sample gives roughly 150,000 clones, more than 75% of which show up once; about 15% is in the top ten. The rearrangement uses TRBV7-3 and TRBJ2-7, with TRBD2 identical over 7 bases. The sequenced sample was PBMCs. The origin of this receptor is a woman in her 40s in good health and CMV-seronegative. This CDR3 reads CASAKGASGNKVGEQYF. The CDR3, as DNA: TGTGCCAGCGCGAAAGGCGCGAGCGGGAACAAAGTCGGCGAGCAGTACTTC.